This passage covers 15 T cell receptor beta chains from one sample sequenced in a study of regulatory T cells. The PCR used 52 TRBV and 13 TRBJ primers. The protocol was immunoSEQ multiplex PCR, while the TCRdb copy is restricted to in-frame clones and leaves out a portion. The data hold some 10,000 clones, with around 82% observed a single time. Specimen: CD8+ T cells sorted from blood. All receptors derive from a person aged 18 to 30 with CD3G deficiency.

This sequence joins TRBV11-2 and TRBJ2-3; possible D gene TRBD2, 5 bases. Trimming stripped 5 bases from V and 1 base from J, with 7 bases between. CDR1 is SGHAT and CDR2 is FQNNGV in the germline V gene. The CDR3 is 13 residues long. CDR3 protein: CASSVEGTDTQYF. In DNA form, the CDR3 reads TGTGCCAGCAGCGTGGAGGGCACAGATACGCAGTATTTT.

This clone was counted a few times. The gene calls are TRBV4-1 and TRBJ2-4; 12 nucleotides match TRBD2. V was clipped by 0 bases and J by 7 bases; unmatched bases: 7. The CDR3 loop spans 17 amino acids. CDR1 and CDR2 from the germline V gene are MGHRA and YSYEKL. The CDR3 DNA reads TGCGCCAGCAGCCAAGAAACGCTAGCGGGAGGGGGGAACATTCAGTACTTC. It encodes CASSQETLAGGGNIQYF.

CDR3 sequence: CASSLAGGWEQYF. The CDR3 DNA is TGCGCCAGCAGCTTGGCGGGAGGCTGGGAGCAGTACTTC. V usage is TRBV5-1 and J usage is TRBJ2-7; 7 bases fit TRBD2. Losses at the gene ends were 0 bases for V and 7 bases for J; bases not matched to a gene: 4. Germline assignment: CDR1 SGHRS and CDR2 YFSETQ. The CDR3 length is 13 residues.

The chain carries TRBV7-9 and TRBJ2-7; possibly TRBD1 or TRBD2 for D (5 bases each). Trimming left V 4 bases short and J 4 bases short, with 17 bases between. The CDR3 length is 15 residues. Per the germline V gene, CDR1 is SEHNR and CDR2 is FQNEAQ (reference sequence). The CDR3 loop reads CASSSGTPDLYEQYF. CDR3 coding DNA: TGTGCCAGCAGCTCCGGGACCCCGGACCTTTACGAGCAGTACTTC. Full variable domain (missing parts from reference TRBV7-9 and TRBJ2-7): DTGVSQNPRHKITKRGQNVTFRCDPISEHNRLYWYRQTLGQGPEFLTYFQNEAQLEKSRLLSDRFSAERPKGSFSTLEIQRTEQGDSAMYLCASSSGTPDLYEQYFGPGTRLTVT.

The V call is TRBV27, the J call TRBJ1-1; TRBD1 matches at 8 bases. Germline V gene sequence: CDR1 MNHEY, CDR2 SMNVEV (reference sequence). J lost 5 bases, V lost 4 bases, and 9 bases had no gene match. The CDR3 contains 15 residues. In nucleotides, the CDR3 is TGTGCCAGCAGTTCATCAGGGGGCGCGGGGACTGAAGCTTTCTTT. Its protein is CASSSSGGAGTEAFF.

This sequence joins TRBV28 and TRBJ2-7; TRBD2 matches 7 bases. The CDR3 is made up of 20 amino acids. CDR1 is MDHEN, CDR2 SYDVKM, per germline. Trimming removed 4 bases from V and 4 bases from J; junction bases left unmatched: 25. The CDR3 bases are TGTGCCAGCAGTTCGGCCGCACGGGGGGAGCGGGTCCCGGCGGTATACGAGCAGTACTTC. Translation: CASSSAARGERVPAVYEQYF. Full variable domain (rest looked up from reference TRBV28 and TRBJ2-7): DVKVTQSSRYLVKRTGEKVFLECVQDMDHENMFWYRQDPGLGLRLIYFSYDVKMKEKGDIPEGYSVSREKKERFSLILESASTNQTSMYLCASSSAARGERVPAVYEQYFGPGTRLTVT.

The chain recombines TRBV7-8 with TRBJ2-6; no reliable D call. V lost 1 base and J 4 bases, leaving 5 bases between the germline ends. Per the germline V gene, CDR1 is SGHVS and CDR2 is FQNEAQ. The CDR3 covers 14 residues. CDR3 loop: CASSLVPGANVLTF. In DNA form, the CDR3 reads TGTGCCAGCAGCTTAGTTCCGGGGGCCAACGTCCTGACTTTC.

CDR3 loop: CASSLLASSYNEQFF. DNA of the CDR3: TGTGCCAGCAGTCTACTAGCTAGCTCCTACAATGAGCAGTTCTTC. The rearrangement joins TRBV28 to TRBJ2-1; a possible D gene is TRBD2 (6 bases). Germline assignment: CDR1 MDHEN and CDR2 SYDVKM. The CDR3 is 15 amino acids. The V and J ends lost 5 bases and 0 bases respectively, with 11 bases between them.

This clone showed up just once. The chain links TRBV28 to TRBJ2-7, with D perhaps assigned TRBD1 or TRBD2 (6 bases each). Looked up from germline, CDR1 is MDHEN and CDR2 is SYDVKM. Between the trimmed V and J ends, which lost 2 bases and 3 bases, there was a span of 11 bases. The CDR3 extends over 14 amino acids. This chain's CDR3 is CASSLGGGGYEQYF. For the CDR3, the DNA is TGTGCCAGCAGTTTAGGAGGAGGGGGCTACGAGCAGTACTTC.

The genes are TRBV28 and TRBJ2-7; D tentatively reads TRBD1 or TRBD2 (5 bases each). This CDR3 contains 13 residues. Germline V gene lookup returns CDR1 MDHEN and CDR2 SYDVKM. Trimming stripped 5 bases from V and 3 bases from J, with 11 bases between. The CDR3, as DNA: TGTGCCAGCAGTCCCACTGGGGGCTACGAGCAGTACTTC. Protein product: CASSPTGGYEQYF.

The V call is TRBV7-9, the J call TRBJ2-2; TRBD1 agrees at 7 bases. V was clipped by 1 base and J by 1 base; unmatched bases: 9. This CDR3 is 18 amino acids long. Germline assignment: CDR1 SEHNR and CDR2 FQNEAQ (reference sequence). CDR3 DNA: TGTGCCAGCAGCTTAGAAGGCCCCGGACAGGTGAACACCGGGGAGCTGTTTTTT. Encoded protein: CASSLEGPGQVNTGELFF.

The chain couples TRBV23-1 to TRBJ2-1; D unclear. TRBV23-1 is recorded as an ORF, its role being uncertain. The germline V and J ends were trimmed by 0 bases and 8 bases, with 17 bases remaining between them. The CDR3 loop spans 16 amino acids. In DNA, the CDR3 is TGCGCCAGCAGTCAATCCGGCGCCCTAGGGCTAGATGAGCAGTTCTTC. Its translation is CASSQSGALGLDEQFF.

V and J are TRBV6-1 and TRBJ1-2; 7 bases are shared with TRBD1. Germline V gene sequence: CDR1 MNHNS, CDR2 SASEGT. The trim removed 1 base at V and 8 bases at J, leaving 7 bases unmatched. CDR3 length: 14 residues. CDR3 coding DNA: TGTGCCAGCAGTGAAGTAGCAGGGGGAGGGGGCTACACCTTC. Its protein product is CASSEVAGGGGYTF.

The rearrangement joins TRBV28 to TRBJ2-7, with TRBD2 matching over 7 bases. Germline values: CDR1 MDHEN, CDR2 SYDVKM. This CDR3 region has 14 residues. J lost 4 bases, V lost 1 base, and 4 bases had no gene match. CDR3 DNA sequence: TGTGCCAGCAGTTTATTTGCTAGCGGATACGAGCAGTACTTC. Translating it yields CASSLFASGYEQYF.

A few counts support this clone. The rearrangement joins TRBV19 to TRBJ2-1; 8 positions agree with TRBD1. CDR1 is LNHDA, CDR2 SQIVND, per germline (reference sequence). With V trimmed by 6 bases and J by 4 bases, 8 bases remained unmatched. The CDR3 is made up of 15 amino acids. In DNA, the CDR3 is TGTGCCAGTAGCAAAAGGGACAGGAAATACAATGAGCAGTTCTTC. This gives the protein CASSKRDRKYNEQFF.